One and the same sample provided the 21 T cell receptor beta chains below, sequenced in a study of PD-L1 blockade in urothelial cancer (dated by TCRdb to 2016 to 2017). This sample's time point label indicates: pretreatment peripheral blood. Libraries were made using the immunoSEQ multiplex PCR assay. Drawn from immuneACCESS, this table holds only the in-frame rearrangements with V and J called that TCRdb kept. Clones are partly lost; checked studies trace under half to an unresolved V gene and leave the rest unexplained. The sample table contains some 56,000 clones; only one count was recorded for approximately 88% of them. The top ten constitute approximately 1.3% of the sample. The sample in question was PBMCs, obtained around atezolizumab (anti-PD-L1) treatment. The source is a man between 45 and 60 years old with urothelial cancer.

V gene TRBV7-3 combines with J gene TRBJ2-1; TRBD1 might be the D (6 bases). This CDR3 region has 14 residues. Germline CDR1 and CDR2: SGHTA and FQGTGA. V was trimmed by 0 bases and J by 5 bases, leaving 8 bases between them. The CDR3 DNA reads TGTGCCAGCAGCTTAACGGACAGAAACAATGAGCAGTTCTTC. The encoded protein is CASSLTDRNNEQFF.

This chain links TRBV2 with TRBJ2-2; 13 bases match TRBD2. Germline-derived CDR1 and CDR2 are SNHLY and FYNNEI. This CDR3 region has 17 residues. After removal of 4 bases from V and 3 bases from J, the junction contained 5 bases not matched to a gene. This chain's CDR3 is CASSGTSGGRDTGELFF. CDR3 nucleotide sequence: TGTGCCAGCAGTGGGACTAGCGGGGGCCGTGACACCGGGGAGCTGTTTTTT.

The CDR3 region is CASSPQGLAAYYEQYF. The DNA for the CDR3 is TGTGCCAGTAGTCCCCAAGGACTAGCGGCCTACTACGAGCAGTACTTC. V usage is TRBV19 and J usage is TRBJ2-7, with TRBD2 matching 10 bases. Germline V gene sequence: CDR1 LNHDA, CDR2 SQIVND (reference sequence). The CDR3 has 16 residues. The V gene end was trimmed by 5 bases and the J gene end by 3 bases; junction bases not matched to a gene: 10.

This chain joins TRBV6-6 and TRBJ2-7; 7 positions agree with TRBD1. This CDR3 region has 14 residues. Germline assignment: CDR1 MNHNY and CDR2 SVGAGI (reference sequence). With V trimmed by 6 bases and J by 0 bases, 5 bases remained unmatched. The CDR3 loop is CASSHTGASYEQYF. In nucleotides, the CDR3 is TGTGCCAGCAGCCACACAGGGGCCTCCTACGAGCAGTACTTC.

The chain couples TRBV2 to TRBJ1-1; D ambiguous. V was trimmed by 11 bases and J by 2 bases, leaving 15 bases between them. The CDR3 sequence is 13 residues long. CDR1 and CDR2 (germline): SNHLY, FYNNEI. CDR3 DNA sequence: TGTGCCGCTACGAGGCGGGCAAACACTGAAGCTTTCTTT. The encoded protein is CAATRRANTEAFF. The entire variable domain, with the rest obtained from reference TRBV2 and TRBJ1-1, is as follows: EPEVTQTPSHQVTQMGQEVILRCVPISNHLYFYWYRQILGQKVEFLVSFYNNEISEKSEIFDDQFSVERPDGSNFTLKIRSTKLEDSAMYFCAATRRANTEAFFGQGTRLTVV.

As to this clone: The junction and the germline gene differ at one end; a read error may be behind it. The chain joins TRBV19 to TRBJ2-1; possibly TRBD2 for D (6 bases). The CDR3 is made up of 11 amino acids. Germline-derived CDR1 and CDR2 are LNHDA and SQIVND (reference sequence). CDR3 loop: CASSISSESIF. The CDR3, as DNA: TGTGCCAGTAGTATTTCTAGCGAGTCGATCTTC.

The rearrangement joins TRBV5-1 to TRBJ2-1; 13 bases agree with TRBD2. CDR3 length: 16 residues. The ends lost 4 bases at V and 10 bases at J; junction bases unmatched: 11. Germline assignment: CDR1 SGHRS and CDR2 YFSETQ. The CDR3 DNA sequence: TGCGCCAGCAGCCAACGGACTAGCGGGGGTCTAGGGGAGCAGTTCTTC. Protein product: CASSQRTSGGLGEQFF.

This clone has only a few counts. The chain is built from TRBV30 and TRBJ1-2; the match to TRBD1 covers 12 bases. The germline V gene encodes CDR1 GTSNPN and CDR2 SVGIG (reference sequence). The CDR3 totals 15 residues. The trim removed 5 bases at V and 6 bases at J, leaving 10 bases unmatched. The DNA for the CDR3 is TGTGCCTGGGTTCAATCCGGGACAGGGGGCAATGGCTACACCTTC. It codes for CAWVQSGTGGNGYTF.

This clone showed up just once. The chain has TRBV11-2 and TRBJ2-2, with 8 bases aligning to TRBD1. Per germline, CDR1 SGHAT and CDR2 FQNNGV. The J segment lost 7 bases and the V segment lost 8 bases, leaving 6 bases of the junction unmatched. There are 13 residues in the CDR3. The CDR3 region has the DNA TGTGCCAGCCTACAGGGGGACGGCGGGGAGCTGTTTTTT. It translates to CASLQGDGGELFF.

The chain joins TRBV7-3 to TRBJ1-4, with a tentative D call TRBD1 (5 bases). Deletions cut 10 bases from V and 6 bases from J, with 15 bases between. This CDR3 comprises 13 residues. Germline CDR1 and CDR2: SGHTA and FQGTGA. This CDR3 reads CATNGGMDEKLFF. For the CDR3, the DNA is TGTGCCACCAACGGGGGGATGGATGAAAAACTGTTTTTT. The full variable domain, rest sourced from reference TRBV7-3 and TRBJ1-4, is GAGVSQTPSNKVTEKGKYVELRCDPISGHTALYWYRQSLGQGPEFLIYFQGTGAADDSGLPNDRFFAVRPEGSVSTLKIQRTERGDSAVYLCATNGGMDEKLFFGSGTQLSVL.

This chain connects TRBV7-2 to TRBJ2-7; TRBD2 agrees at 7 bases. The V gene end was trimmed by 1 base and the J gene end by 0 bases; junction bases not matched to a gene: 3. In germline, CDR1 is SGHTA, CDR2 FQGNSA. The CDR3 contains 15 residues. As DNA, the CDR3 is TGTGCCAGCAGCTTAGGCGGGAGAGCCTCCTACGAGCAGTACTTC. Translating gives CASSLGGRASYEQYF.

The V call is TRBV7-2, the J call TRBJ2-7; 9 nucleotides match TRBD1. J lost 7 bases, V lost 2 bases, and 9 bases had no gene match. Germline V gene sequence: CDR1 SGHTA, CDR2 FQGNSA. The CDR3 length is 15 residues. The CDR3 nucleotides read TGTGCCAGCAGCTTAAGACAGGGGGGTTTTTCGGAGCAGTACTTC. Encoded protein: CASSLRQGGFSEQYF.

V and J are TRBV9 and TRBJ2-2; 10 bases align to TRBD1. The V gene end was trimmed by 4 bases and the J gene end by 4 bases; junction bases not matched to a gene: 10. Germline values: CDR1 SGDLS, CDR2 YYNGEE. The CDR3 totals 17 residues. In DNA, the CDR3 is TGTGCCAGCAGCCCTGTGTTGACAGGGGGCAGCACCGGGGAGCTGTTTTTT. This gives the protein CASSPVLTGGSTGELFF.

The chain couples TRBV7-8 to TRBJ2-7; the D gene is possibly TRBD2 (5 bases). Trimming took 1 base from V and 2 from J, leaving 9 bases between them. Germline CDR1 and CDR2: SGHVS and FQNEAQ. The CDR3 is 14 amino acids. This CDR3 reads CASSLGQRTYEQYF. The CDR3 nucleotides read TGTGCCAGCAGCTTAGGGCAGCGGACCTACGAGCAGTACTTC.

The CDR3 region is CASSPGTSGRNEQYF. The CDR3 DNA reads as TGTGCCAGCAGTCCCGGGACTAGCGGGAGAAACGAGCAGTACTTC. This chain uses TRBV27 with TRBJ2-7, with 14 bases that match TRBD2. The germline V gene encodes CDR1 MNHEY and CDR2 SMNVEV (reference sequence). The CDR3 loop spans 15 amino acids. J gave up 5 bases and V 5 bases, and 5 bases lay outside the gene matches.

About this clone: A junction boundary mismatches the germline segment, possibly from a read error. CDR3 in DNA: TGCGCCAGCAGCCCAGGGACTAGCGGGAGGTTTCAAGAGGCCCAGTACTTC. Amino acid sequence: CASSPGTSGRFQEAQYF. V gene TRBV5-1 combines with J gene TRBJ2-5; 15 bases fit TRBD2. CDR3 length equals 17 residues. The germline gives CDR1 SGHRS, CDR2 YFSETQ.

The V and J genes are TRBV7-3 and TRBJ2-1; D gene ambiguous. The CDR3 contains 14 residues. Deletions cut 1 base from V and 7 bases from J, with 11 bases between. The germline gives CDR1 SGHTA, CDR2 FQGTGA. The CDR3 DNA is TGTGCCAGCAGCTTAAACGGAGACGGGAATGAGCAGTTCTTC. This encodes CASSLNGDGNEQFF.

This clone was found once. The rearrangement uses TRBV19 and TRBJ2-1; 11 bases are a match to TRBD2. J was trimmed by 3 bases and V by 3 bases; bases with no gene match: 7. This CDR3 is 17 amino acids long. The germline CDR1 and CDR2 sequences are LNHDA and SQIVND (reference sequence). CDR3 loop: CASSMVAGGPHYNEQFF. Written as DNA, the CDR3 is TGTGCCAGTAGTATGGTAGCGGGGGGGCCTCACTACAATGAGCAGTTCTTC.

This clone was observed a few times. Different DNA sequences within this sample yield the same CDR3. CDR3 sequence: CASSFGGGEQFF. The DNA for the CDR3 is TGCGCCAGCAGCTTTGGGGGGGGTGAGCAGTTCTTC. This chain connects TRBV5-1 to TRBJ2-1, with 7 bases that match TRBD2. The CDR3 extends over 12 amino acids. The trim removed 2 bases at V and 9 bases at J, leaving 2 bases unmatched. CDR1 and CDR2 from the germline V gene are SGHRS and YFSETQ.

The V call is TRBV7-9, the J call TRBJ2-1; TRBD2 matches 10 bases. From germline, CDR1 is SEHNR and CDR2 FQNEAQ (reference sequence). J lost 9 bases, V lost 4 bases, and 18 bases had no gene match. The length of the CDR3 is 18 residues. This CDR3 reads CASSSPKPLAGVEGEQFF. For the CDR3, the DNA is TGTGCCAGCAGCTCCCCAAAACCCCTAGCGGGAGTAGAGGGTGAGCAGTTCTTC.

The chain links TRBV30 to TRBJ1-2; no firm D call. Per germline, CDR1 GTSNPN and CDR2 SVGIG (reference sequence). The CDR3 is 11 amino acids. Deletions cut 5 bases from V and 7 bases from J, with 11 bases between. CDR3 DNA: TGTGCCTGGTCTACAGTCTTTGGCTACACCTTC. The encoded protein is CAWSTVFGYTF. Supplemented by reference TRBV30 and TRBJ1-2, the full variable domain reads SQTIHQWPATLVQPVGSPLSLECTVEGTSNPNLYWYRQAAGRGLQLLFYSVGIGQISSEVPQNLSASRPQDRQFILSSKKLLLSDSGFYLCAWSTVFGYTFGSGTRLTVV.